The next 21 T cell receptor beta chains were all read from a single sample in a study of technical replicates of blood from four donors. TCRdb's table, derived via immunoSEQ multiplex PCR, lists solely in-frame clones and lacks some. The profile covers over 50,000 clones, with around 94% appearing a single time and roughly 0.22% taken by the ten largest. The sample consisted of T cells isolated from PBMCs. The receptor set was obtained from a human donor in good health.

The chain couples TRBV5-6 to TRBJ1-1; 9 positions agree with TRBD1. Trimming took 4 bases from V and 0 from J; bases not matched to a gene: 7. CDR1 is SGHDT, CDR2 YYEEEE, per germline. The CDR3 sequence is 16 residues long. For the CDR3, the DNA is TGTGCCAGCAGCAAGGGACAGGGTAAAATGAACACTGAAGCTTTCTTT. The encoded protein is CASSKGQGKMNTEAFF.

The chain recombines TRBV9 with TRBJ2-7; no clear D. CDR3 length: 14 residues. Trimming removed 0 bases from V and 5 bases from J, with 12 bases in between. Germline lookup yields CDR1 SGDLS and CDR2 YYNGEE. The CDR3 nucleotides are TGTGCCAGCAGCGTAGACTCAATAAATCACGAGCAGTACTTC. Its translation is CASSVDSINHEQYF.

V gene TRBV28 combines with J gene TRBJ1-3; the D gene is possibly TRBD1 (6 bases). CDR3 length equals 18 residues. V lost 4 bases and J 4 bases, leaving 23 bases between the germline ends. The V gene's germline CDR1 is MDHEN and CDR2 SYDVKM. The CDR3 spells CASSSPGMWGLPGNTIYF. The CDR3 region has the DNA TGTGCCAGCAGTTCCCCGGGTATGTGGGGGCTACCCGGAAACACCATATATTTT.

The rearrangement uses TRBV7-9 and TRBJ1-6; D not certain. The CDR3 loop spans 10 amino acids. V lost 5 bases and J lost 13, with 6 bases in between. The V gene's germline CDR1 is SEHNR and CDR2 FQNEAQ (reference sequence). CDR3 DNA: TGTGCCAGCAGCCCTCGTCCCCTCCACTTT. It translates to CASSPRPLHF.

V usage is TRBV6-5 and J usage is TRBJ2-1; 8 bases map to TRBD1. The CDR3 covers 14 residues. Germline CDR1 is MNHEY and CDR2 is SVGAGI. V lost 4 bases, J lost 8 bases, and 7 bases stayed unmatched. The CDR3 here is CASSSGQGPHEQFF. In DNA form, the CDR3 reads TGTGCCAGCAGTTCTGGACAGGGTCCCCATGAGCAGTTCTTC.

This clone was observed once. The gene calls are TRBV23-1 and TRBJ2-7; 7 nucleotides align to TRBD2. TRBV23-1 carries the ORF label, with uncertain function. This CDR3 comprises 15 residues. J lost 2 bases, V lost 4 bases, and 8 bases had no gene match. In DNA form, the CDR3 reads TGCGCCAGCAGTCGGCAGGGAGGGAGGGCCTACGAGCAGTACTTC. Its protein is CASSRQGGRAYEQYF.

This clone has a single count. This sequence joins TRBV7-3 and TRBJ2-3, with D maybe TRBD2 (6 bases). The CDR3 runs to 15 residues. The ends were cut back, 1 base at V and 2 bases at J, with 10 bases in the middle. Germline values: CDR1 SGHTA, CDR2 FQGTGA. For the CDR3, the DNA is TGTGCCAGCAGCTTAAACGGGGGTAACACAGATACGCAGTATTTT. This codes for CASSLNGGNTDTQYF.

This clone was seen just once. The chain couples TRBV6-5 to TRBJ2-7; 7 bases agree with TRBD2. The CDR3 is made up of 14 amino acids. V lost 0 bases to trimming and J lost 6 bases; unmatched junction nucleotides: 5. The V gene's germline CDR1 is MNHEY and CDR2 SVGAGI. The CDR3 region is CASSYSPGLSEQYF. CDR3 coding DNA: TGTGCCAGCAGTTACTCGCCGGGACTATCCGAGCAGTACTTC.

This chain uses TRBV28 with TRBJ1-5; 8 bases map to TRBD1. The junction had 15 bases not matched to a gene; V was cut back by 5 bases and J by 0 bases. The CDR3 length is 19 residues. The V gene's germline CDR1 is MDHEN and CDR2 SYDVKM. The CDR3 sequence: CASSILEPGQAYSNQPQHF. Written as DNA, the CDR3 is TGTGCCAGCAGTATACTGGAACCGGGACAGGCGTATAGCAATCAGCCCCAGCATTTT.

The chain's CDR3 is CSAFPRGPPYYGYTF. The CDR3 DNA follows: TGCAGCGCATTTCCCAGGGGGCCGCCATATTATGGCTACACCTTC. The chain combines TRBV29-1 with TRBJ1-2; 8 nucleotides agree with TRBD1. The junction had 15 bases not matched to a gene; V was cut back by 7 bases and J by 5 bases. CDR1 and CDR2 from the germline V gene are SQVTM and ANQGSEA. This CDR3 comprises 15 residues.

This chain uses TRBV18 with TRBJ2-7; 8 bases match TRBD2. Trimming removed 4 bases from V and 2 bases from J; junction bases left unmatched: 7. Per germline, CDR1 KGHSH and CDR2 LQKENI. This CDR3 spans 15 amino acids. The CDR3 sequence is CASSRGGGRTYEQYF. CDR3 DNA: TGTGCCAGCTCACGGGGCGGGGGGCGAACCTACGAGCAGTACTTC.

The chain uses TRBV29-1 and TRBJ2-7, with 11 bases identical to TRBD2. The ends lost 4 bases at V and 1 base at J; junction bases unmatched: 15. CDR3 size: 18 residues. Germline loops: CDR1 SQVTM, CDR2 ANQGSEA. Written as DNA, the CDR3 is TGCAGCGTTGGTCGGCTAGCGGGAGGTTCCTCCCTTTCCTACGAGCAGTACTTC. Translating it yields CSVGRLAGGSSLSYEQYF.

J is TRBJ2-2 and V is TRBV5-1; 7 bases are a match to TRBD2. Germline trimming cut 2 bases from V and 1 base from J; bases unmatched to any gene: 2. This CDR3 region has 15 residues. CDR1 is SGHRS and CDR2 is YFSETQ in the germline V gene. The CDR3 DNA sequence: TGCGCCAGCAGCTTTGCGGGGGAGAACACCGGGGAGCTGTTTTTT. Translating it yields CASSFAGENTGELFF.

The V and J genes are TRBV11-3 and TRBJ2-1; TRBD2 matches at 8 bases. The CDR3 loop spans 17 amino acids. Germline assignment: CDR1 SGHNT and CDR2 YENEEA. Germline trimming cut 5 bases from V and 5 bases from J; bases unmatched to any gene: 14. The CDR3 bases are TGTGCCAGCAGCCCAAACCTACTAGCGGCTTATGACAATGAGCAGTTCTTC. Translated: CASSPNLLAAYDNEQFF.

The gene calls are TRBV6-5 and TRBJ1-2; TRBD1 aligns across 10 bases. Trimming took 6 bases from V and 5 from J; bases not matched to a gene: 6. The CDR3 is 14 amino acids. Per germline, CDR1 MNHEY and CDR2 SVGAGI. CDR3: CASSDRGQGYGYTF. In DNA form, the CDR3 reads TGTGCCAGCAGCGACAGGGGGCAGGGGTATGGCTACACCTTC.

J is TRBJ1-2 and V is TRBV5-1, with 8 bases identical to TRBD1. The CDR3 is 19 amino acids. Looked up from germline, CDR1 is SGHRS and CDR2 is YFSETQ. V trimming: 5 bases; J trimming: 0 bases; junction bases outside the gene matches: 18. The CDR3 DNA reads TGCGCCAGCAGGGCGGAGGTGGACAGGGCACTTACAGCTAACTATGGCTACACCTTC. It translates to CASRAEVDRALTANYGYTF.

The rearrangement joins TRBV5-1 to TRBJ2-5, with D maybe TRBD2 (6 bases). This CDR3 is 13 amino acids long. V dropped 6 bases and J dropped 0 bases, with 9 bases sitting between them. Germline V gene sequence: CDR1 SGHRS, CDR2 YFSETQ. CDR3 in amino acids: CASTPGDQETQYF. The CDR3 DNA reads TGCGCCAGCACACCGGGGGACCAAGAGACCCAGTACTTC.

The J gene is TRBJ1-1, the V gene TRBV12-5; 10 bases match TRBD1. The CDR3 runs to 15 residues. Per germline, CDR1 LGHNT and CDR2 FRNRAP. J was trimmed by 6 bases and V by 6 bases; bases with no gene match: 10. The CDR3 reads CASGIKPGQGPEAFF. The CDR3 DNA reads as TGTGCTAGTGGAATCAAACCGGGACAGGGGCCTGAAGCTTTCTTT.

For the CDR3, the DNA is TGCGCCAGCAGCTTGGAATCAGGTGGAGGGAGGACTGAAGCTTTCTTT. Its protein product is CASSLESGGGRTEAFF. The genes are TRBV5-1 and TRBJ1-1; D uncertain. Trimming removed 0 bases from V and 5 bases from J, with 17 bases in between. Germline CDR1 is SGHRS and CDR2 is YFSETQ. The CDR3 spans 16 residues.

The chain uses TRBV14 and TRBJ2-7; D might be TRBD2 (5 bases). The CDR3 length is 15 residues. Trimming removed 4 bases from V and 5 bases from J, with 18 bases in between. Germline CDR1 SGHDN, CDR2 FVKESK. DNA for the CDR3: TGTGCCAGCAGCCCCTTGGTAGGAAGGACTGACGAGCAGTACTTC. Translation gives CASSPLVGRTDEQYF.

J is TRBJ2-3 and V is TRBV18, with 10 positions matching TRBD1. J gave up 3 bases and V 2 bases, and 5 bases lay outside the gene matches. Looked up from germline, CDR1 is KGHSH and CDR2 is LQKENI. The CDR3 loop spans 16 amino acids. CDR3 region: CASSPFTGQGTDTQYF. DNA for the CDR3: TGTGCCAGCTCACCATTTACGGGACAGGGGACAGATACGCAGTATTTT.